This TCR beta chain stems from a study of blood T cell repertoires in COVID-19 (TCRdb year 2020). Regarding the research as a whole: Collaborator samples came from the United States, Italy and Spain and covered acute and convalescent phases of COVID-19. The prospective study material was composed of cDNA or gDNA derived from T cells, B-cell-depleted T cells, or PBMCs. Sample metadata almost always included a de-identified subject ID, COVID-19 status, age in years and sex. The repertoires were released in a freely available public database meant as a resource for research on the immune response to SARS-CoV-2. The dataset comprised deeply sampled blood TCRbeta repertoires from subjects exposed to, actively infected with, or recovered from COVID-19. HLA class I and class II types, where available, came from metadata supplied by the sample provider rather than from assay-based typing. The samples were drawn from the first 160 participants of the ongoing ImmuneRACE study and from 1,254 subjects provided by 6 global collaborators. Broad study findings and their caveats: The quantity of clinical and demographic metadata differed by source and by participant and was supplied without curation.

Including cysteine and phenylalanine, the CDR3 has 14 amino acids. Just the 42-base CDR3 DNA is kept, in frame starting at base 1. The germline V gene specifies SGHAT as CDR1 and FQNNGV as CDR2. V lost 1 base and J lost 4 bases, and the count of bases not matched to a germline gene is 1. Participants in the prospective study were enrolled through a virtual design, were aged about 18 to 90 years, and lived in some 24 United States geographic areas. In the prospective study, cohorts were assigned on the basis of participant-reported clinical history obtained from a screening survey and a study questionnaire. For ImmuneRACE Cohort 3, a participant was defined as recovered based on two consecutive negative NP/OP PCR tests, clearance by a healthcare professional, or resolution of symptoms. Mobile phlebotomists in the prospective study collected whole blood, serum and a nasopharyngeal or oropharyngeal swab from every participant. Participants in the prospective study had the option to provide additional blood draws and questionnaires over a roughly two-month period. Before DNA extraction, prospective study blood samples were shipped either frozen or at room temperature.

The immunoSEQ Assay, a bias-controlled multiplex PCR, was used to amplify TCRbeta CDR3 regions from genomic DNA. The original methods were these. The number of nucleated cells in each sample was estimated by amplification of reference gene primers within the assay. To quantify the absolute abundance of each unique TCRbeta CDR3 rearrangement, sequence reads were collapsed and filtered. For each sample, productive Simpson clonality was calculated as the square root of Simpson's diversity index over productive rearrangements. Drawn from immuneACCESS, this table holds only the in-frame rearrangements with V and J called that TCRdb kept. Clones are partly lost; checked studies trace under half to an unresolved V gene and leave the rest unexplained. The D gene and trimming were derived from the DNA, and the V and J assignments and clone size from that table. A total of 200,000 to 250,000 clones appear in this sample, about 85% of them only once. The ten largest make up about a tenth of the sample.

Worth noting for this clone: Its antigen remains undetermined. No per-base quality is available; no much larger clone lies one base away.

The sequencing sample was made of PBMCs or T cells enriched from blood (not recorded which). The sequence is built from TRBV11-2 and TRBJ1-5; TRBD1 lines up with 7 middle nucleotides. The clonotype comes from a young man who had recovered from COVID-19. The DNA is as follows: TGTGCCAGCAGCTTAGTGGACAGGAATCAGCCCCAGCATTTT. Translated, it reads CASSLVDRNQPQHF.